The clone carrying this T cell receptor beta chain showed up many times. Each CDR3 protein gets one entry after TCRdb re-called the 5' RACE reads with MiXCR. Counted here are approximately 140,000 distinct CDR3 sequences, more than 7% occurring once; the ten biggest clones make up approximately 7%. This sample is part of a study of CD8 T cells in ankylosing spondylitis. Sequencing was done on a sample of synovial fluid, either unsorted or a sorted T cell fraction (not recorded which). The source of this sequence is a male donor with ankylosing spondylitis.

CDR3 DNA sequence: TGTGCCACCAGTGTAGGTAGCGGGAGGGCCTACAATGAGCAGTTCTTC. It yields the protein CATSVGSGRAYNEQFF. The chain combines TRBV24-1 with TRBJ2-1, with TRBD2 identical over 11 bases. Germline lookup yields CDR1 KGHDR and CDR2 SFDVKD. J lost 2 bases, V lost 5 bases, and 4 bases had no gene match. The CDR3 has 16 residues.